This T cell receptor (beta chain) was sequenced during a study of T cells in Graves' hyperthyroidism and ophthalmopathy (dated 2019 in TCRdb). With respect to the entire study: Peripheral blood samples were taken at the time of initial diagnosis, prior to any treatment. To identify distinguishing TCR V-J signatures, a discovery cohort of some 99 patients was used, comprising some 45 with Graves' ophthalmopathy and around 57 with stable Graves' hyperthyroidism. After blood sampling, hyperthyroidism patients were treated with methimazole at a starting dose of 30 mg daily, and ophthalmopathy patients were treated with high-dose intravenous methylprednisolone. The paper describes TCR Vbeta CDR3 sequencing of 140 or so peripheral blood samples, made up of around 41 ophthalmopathy patients, around 73 hyperthyroidism patients and 17 progressor patients. In addition, the study compared T-cell repertoires in thyroid tissue and in blood from roughly 6 Graves' hyperthyroidism patients. Prospective prediction of ophthalmopathy was tested in an independent validation cohort consisting of some 20 hyperthyroidism patients and approximately 16 patients who later progressed to ophthalmopathy. The approximately 100 discovery patients were randomly split 7:3 into training and test sets.

This clonotype was counted between two and nine times. No antigen is known for it. Base qualities are not at hand, and no much larger clone is one base apart. V drops 3 bases and J drops 5 bases, leaving 8 bases in between. From cysteine to phenylalanine, the CDR3 is 12 amino acids long. Only the CDR3 DNA stays, 36 bases, in frame from base 1. CDR1 is given as DFQATT and CDR2 as SNEGSKA, both from the germline V gene (reference sequence). Study-level results and caveats: Sample size was not statistically predetermined, and blinding of investigators to group allocation was not performed. Ophthalmopathy was separated from stable hyperthyroidism by a 13 V-J signature model, with 87.88% sensitivity and about 81% specificity obtained in cross-validation and 80%/75% obtained in testing. Most expanded thyroid clonotypes (frequency above 0.001) were also detected in blood, suggesting blood repertoires may reflect thyroid immune responses. In validation, progression to ophthalmopathy was predicted by the model with about 70% sensitivity and around 75% specificity, a median of roughly 6.4 months before onset.

The TCR beta CDR3 regions were amplified from the RNA transcripts. The first round of RT-PCR for the TCR CDR3 was performed with the HTBI primer set and the Qiagen OneStep RT-PCR kit. The libraries were constructed in a second round of multiplex PCR and then size-selected and purified. Paired-end sequencing of the libraries was performed with 100 bp reads on an Illumina HiSeq2000. On the authors' methods: SOAPnuke was used to process the raw data, removing reads that contained adapters or uncalled bases, had a mean Phred below 15, or lacked an exact match to the constant primer or identifier. High-quality paired reads were merged with COPE v1.2.5, and unique nucleotide sequences were defined as clonotypes. MiTCR v1.1 was used to align clonotypes to the IMGT TRBV, TRBD and TRBJ reference segments. The analysis included only V-J combinations with a frequency above 0.0001, which together covered around 99% of the repertoires. A TCS score was defined as the ratio of F50 (clonal expansion) to E x V (chaos), with BLOSUM62-based TCRdist applied between CDR3 peptides within each V-J. Welch's t-statistics and random forest reduced roughly 500 V-J features to 13, which were used in a naive Bayes classifier (R e1071). TCRdb ran its own pipeline on the public reads, namely fastp trimming at Q25 and MiXCR clone calling, and kept in-frame beta chains. Each entry is one CDR3 protein sequence, shown with its most common DNA and genes. For this entry, the V and J calls and clone size follow TCRdb and not the study's own pipeline. This sample holds under 350,000 distinct CDR3 sequences; roughly 18% were observed only once. Jointly, the top ten make up roughly 49% of the sample.

Stable Graves' hyperthyroidism was defined as the absence of progression to ophthalmopathy over 18 months of follow-up. Hyperthyroidism patients were aged 18 to 65 years and newly diagnosed, with disease duration of less than 2 months. Any patient with an uncontrolled infection, another autoimmune disease, pregnancy or lactation was excluded. Diagnoses relied on clinical symptoms, serum thyroxine and TRAb, thyroid ultrasound and orbital computed tomography. PBMCs were separated from about 10 ml of fresh peripheral blood using Ficoll-Paque density gradient centrifugation. Trizol reagent was used to extract total RNA, and RNA quality was then checked on an Agilent 2100 Bioanalyzer.

The TCR originated in a woman in her forties or fifties with Graves' hyperthyroidism. The specimen was blood. Rearrangement joined TRBV20-1 to TRBJ1-5, with the D gene call left open. The CDR3 reads as follows: CSASNGDQPQHF. The nucleotides are TGCAGTGCTAGCAACGGAGATCAGCCCCAGCATTTT.